The clone carrying this T cell receptor (beta chain) was observed at least ten times. The CDR3 contains 16 residues. V lost 0 bases to trimming and J lost 0 bases, with 12 bases between them. The germline CDR1 and CDR2 sequences are DFQATT and SNEGSKA (reference sequence). TCRdb re-analysed the RT-PCR reads in MiXCR, keeping a single row per CDR3 protein. The table records more than 600,000 distinct CDR3 sequences, more than 13% of them present only once. The TCR was taken from a female donor in good health, serving as a healthy control. The chain carries TRBV20-1 and TRBJ2-1; D possibly corresponds to TRBD2 (5 bases). Sequencing used memory CD4+ T cells from blood. The CDR3 reads CSARDPSLSSYNEQFF. DNA of the CDR3: TGCAGTGCTAGAGACCCTAGCCTGAGCTCCTACAATGAGCAGTTCTTC.